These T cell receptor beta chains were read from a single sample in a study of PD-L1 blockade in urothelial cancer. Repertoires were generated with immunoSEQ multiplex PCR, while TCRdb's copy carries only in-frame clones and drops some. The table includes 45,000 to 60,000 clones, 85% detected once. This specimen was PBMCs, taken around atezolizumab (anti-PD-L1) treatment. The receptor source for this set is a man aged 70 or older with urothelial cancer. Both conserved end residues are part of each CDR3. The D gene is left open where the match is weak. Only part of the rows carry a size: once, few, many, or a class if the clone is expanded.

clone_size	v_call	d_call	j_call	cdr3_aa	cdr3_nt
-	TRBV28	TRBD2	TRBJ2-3	CASSRGGAGVTDTQYF	TGTGCCAGCAGCCGCGGGGGAGCGGGGGTTACAGATACGCAGTATTTT
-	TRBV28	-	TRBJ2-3	CASSPPSLHRYAYF	TGTGCCAGCAGTCCGCCGTCTTTGCACAGATACGCGTATTTT
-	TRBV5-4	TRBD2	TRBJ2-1	CASSLGSTSGSYEQFF	TGTGCCAGCAGTCTGGGGTCAACTAGCGGGAGTTATGAGCAGTTCTTC
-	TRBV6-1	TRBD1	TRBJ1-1	CASSAFNRGLGAFF	TGTGCCAGCAGCGCTTTTAACAGGGGGCTTGGAGCTTTCTTT
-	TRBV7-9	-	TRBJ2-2	CASSLPGGELFF	TGTGCCAGCAGCTTACCGGGCGGGGAGCTGTTTTTT
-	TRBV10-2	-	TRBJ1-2	CASSEARGSHYGYTF	TGCGCCAGCAGTGAGGCGCGGGGCTCGCACTATGGCTACACCTTC
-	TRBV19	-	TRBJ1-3	CASSTRGSGNTIYF	TGTGCCAGTAGTACCAGGGGTTCTGGAAACACCATATATTTT
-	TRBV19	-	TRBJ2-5	CASSIVGQGETQYF	TGTGCCAGTAGTATAGTAGGGCAGGGTGAGACCCAGTACTTC
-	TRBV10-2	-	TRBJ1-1	CASSQQGNTEAFF	TGCGCCAGCAGCCAACAGGGGAACACTGAAGCTTTCTTT
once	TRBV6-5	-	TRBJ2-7	CASSYRGNYEQYF	TGTGCCAGCAGTTACAGGGGGAACTACGAGCAGTACTTC
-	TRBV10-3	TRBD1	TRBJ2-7	CAISPGQGAYEQYF	TGTGCCATCAGCCCGGGACAGGGAGCCTACGAGCAGTACTTC
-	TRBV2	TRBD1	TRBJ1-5	CASKQGAGDQPQHF	TGTGCCAGCAAACAGGGGGCGGGGGATCAGCCCCAGCATTTT
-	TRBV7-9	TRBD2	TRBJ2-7	CASSLGAGGPQGGEQYF	TGTGCCAGCAGCTTAGGAGCGGGAGGCCCCCAAGGCGGCGAGCAGTACTTC
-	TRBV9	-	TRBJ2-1	CASSTQLGNEQFF	TGTGCCAGCAGCACCCAACTAGGCAATGAGCAGTTCTTC
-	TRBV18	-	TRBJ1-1	CASSPIQEGTEAFF	TGTGCCAGCTCACCGATACAGGAGGGGACTGAAGCTTTCTTT
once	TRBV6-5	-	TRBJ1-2	CASSPSGGAGYGYTF	TGTGCCAGCAGTCCCTCGGGGGGCGCTGGTTATGGCTACACCTTC
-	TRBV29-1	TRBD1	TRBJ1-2	CSVVGQGTSHGYTF	TGCAGCGTCGTTGGACAGGGTACTTCTCATGGCTACACCTTC
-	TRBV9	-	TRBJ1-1	CASSVGPGSGNTEAFF	TGTGCCAGCAGCGTAGGTCCGGGATCGGGTAACACTGAAGCTTTCTTT
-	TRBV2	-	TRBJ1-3	CASSERPARAGNTIYF	TGTGCCAGCAGTGAACGTCCTGCGCGGGCTGGAAACACCATATATTTT